The present T cell receptor (beta chain) was sequenced within a study of cytomegalovirus exposure and HLA in healthy donors. Notes on the study in general: A previous analysis found most TCR beta V segments productive roughly 87% or roughly 30% of the time. Across HLA loci, a later analysis found differing TCR association rates, with DRB1 most and HLA-C fewest.

A multiplex PCR was run with 60 Vbeta primers and 13 Jbeta primers. Data came from immunoSEQ multiplex PCR; TCRdb stores just in-frame clones and leaves some out. The sample contains roughly 200,000 clones, more than 65% of which appear only once. Concerning this clone itself: Its specificity is unknown.

The V gene lost 5 bases and the J gene lost 8 bases, with 15 bases spanning the gap. Germline loops: CDR1 MNHNS, CDR2 SASEGT. There are 14 residues in the CDR3. The sequence came from a female donor in good health and CMV-seronegative. This chain connects TRBV6-1 to TRBJ1-4; no clear D. The sequenced sample was PBMCs. The CDR3 DNA sequence: TGTGCCAGCAGTAACGGGTTCGCGGAAGAAAAACTGTTTTTT. Residues: CASSNGFAEEKLFF.